The 27 T cell receptor beta chains below all came from one sample that was sequenced in a study of blood T cell repertoires in COVID-19. Only in-frame clones appear in the TCRdb table, and some are missing; sequencing was by immunoSEQ multiplex PCR. The sample lists roughly 30,000 clones, 85% to 90% occurring once. The sample taken for sequencing was peripheral blood. These receptor sequences come from a human donor with acute or convalescent COVID-19. The donor label of this sample is uncertain.

This chain uses TRBV27 with TRBJ2-2, with 7 positions matching TRBD2. CDR1 and CDR2 from the germline V gene are MNHEY and SMNVEV (reference sequence). CDR3 length equals 14 residues. The junction had 2 bases not matched to a gene; V was cut back by 3 bases and J by 4 bases. CDR3 sequence (DNA): TGTGCCAGCAGTTTCAGGGAGGGCACCGGGGAGCTGTTTTTT. Its translation: CASSFREGTGELFF.

This clone was detected a few times. The chain links TRBV6-5 to TRBJ2-1; 7 bases fit TRBD2. The CDR3 is made up of 14 amino acids. Germline loops: CDR1 MNHEY, CDR2 SVGAGI. Losses at the gene ends were 8 bases for V and 3 bases for J; bases not matched to a gene: 7. The DNA of the CDR3 is TGTGCCAGCCGGGCGGGAGCGGACTACAATGAGCAGTTCTTC. Translation: CASRAGADYNEQFF.

In its sample, this clone was seen once. The chain employs TRBV5-1 and TRBJ2-1; 9 nucleotides match TRBD1. The CDR3 runs to 16 residues. The J segment lost 9 bases and the V segment lost 0 bases, leaving 10 bases of the junction unmatched. Germline V gene sequence: CDR1 SGHRS, CDR2 YFSETQ. This chain's CDR3 is CASSLDAGQGSTEQFF. The CDR3 nucleotides read TGCGCCAGCAGCTTGGATGCGGGACAGGGTTCTACTGAGCAGTTCTTC.

V is TRBV21-1 and J is TRBJ2-3; the listed D gene, TRBD2, was not tested against the DNA. TRBV21-1 is listed as a pseudogene. This CDR3 has 11 residues. The CDR3 loop reads CARSGTDTQYF. Here the CDR3 DNA reads TGTGCCAGGTCTGGCACAGATACGCAGTATTTT.

The chain has TRBV5-6 and TRBJ2-5, with 7 positions matching TRBD1. The CDR3 runs 14 residues. With V trimmed by 1 base and J by 9 bases, 9 bases remained unmatched. The germline V gene encodes CDR1 SGHDT and CDR2 YYEEEE. The CDR3 is CASSLRQGSRAQYF. The CDR3 nucleotides read TGTGCCAGCAGCTTGAGACAGGGAAGTAGGGCCCAGTACTTC.

This chain joins TRBV5-1 and TRBJ2-1; TRBD1 agrees at 10 bases. Germline CDR1 reads SGHRS; CDR2 reads YFSETQ. Trimming cost V 4 bases and J 8 bases; bases outside gene matches: 6. The CDR3 runs 14 residues. CDR3 coding DNA: TGCGCCAGCAGCGGGGGACAGGGGACCGATGAGCAGTTCTTC. As protein: CASSGGQGTDEQFF.

CDR3 nucleotides: TGCGCCAGTCAGGGCCCTGCGGGGGCCCAAGAGACCCAGTACTTC. Protein sequence: CASQGPAGAQETQYF. The chain links TRBV10-2 to TRBJ2-5; a possible D gene is TRBD2 (7 bases). Trimming pared 9 bases from V and 1 base from J, leaving 18 bases between. Germline V gene data show CDR1 as WSHSY and CDR2 as SAAADI. The CDR3 runs to 15 residues.

This clone was observed a few times. The sample contains more than one DNA sequence encoding this CDR3. The rearrangement uses TRBV5-6 and TRBJ1-1, with 8 bases fitting TRBD1. The V gene's germline CDR1 is SGHDT and CDR2 YYEEEE. After removal of 1 base from V and 2 bases from J, the junction contained 7 bases not matched to a gene. The CDR3 runs to 16 residues. The CDR3 reads CASSLSGQGANTEAFF. Written as DNA, the CDR3 is TGTGCCAGCAGCTTGTCCGGGCAGGGGGCCAACACTGAAGCTTTCTTT.

J is TRBJ2-1 and V is TRBV7-3; D is ambiguous. CDR3 length: 14 amino acids. The germline gives CDR1 SGHTA, CDR2 FQGTGA. V lost 3 bases and J lost 4, with 10 bases in between. The CDR3 here is CASSFQEPYNEQFF. The CDR3 DNA follows: TGTGCCAGCAGCTTCCAGGAACCTTACAATGAGCAGTTCTTC.

The V call is TRBV27, the J call TRBJ1-1, with D perhaps matching TRBD1 (5 bases). The germline CDR1 and CDR2 sequences are MNHEY and SMNVEV (reference sequence). The CDR3 contains 13 residues. Trimming took off 3 bases at V and 7 bases at J, with 12 bases between the two ends. The CDR3 DNA reads as TGTGCCAGCAGTTTGGAAAGGGGACTTGAAGCTTTCTTT. It specifies CASSLERGLEAFF.

This clone came up once. The rearrangement links TRBV5-6 to TRBJ2-1, with 10 bases that match TRBD2. The CDR3 has 15 residues. The V and J ends lost 3 bases and 5 bases, in that order; junction bases with no gene match: 5. CDR1 is SGHDT and CDR2 is YYEEEE in the germline V gene. Here the CDR3 reads CASSSGLANDNEQFF. CDR3 nucleotides: TGTGCCAGCAGCTCGGGACTAGCGAACGACAATGAGCAGTTCTTC. Based on the CDR3 plus reference TRBV5-6 and TRBJ2-1, the full variable domain is DAGVTQSPTHLIKTRGQQVTLRCSPKSGHDTVSWYQQALGQGPQFIFQYYEEEERQRGNFPDRFSGHQFPNYSSELNVNALLLGDSALYLCASSSGLANDNEQFFGPGTRLTVL.

This chain connects TRBV19 to TRBJ1-3, with 11 nucleotides matching TRBD1. CDR3 length equals 16 residues. V trimming: 5 bases; J trimming: 0 bases; junction bases outside the gene matches: 3. The germline V gene encodes CDR1 LNHDA and CDR2 SQIVND (reference sequence). CDR3 sequence: CASSWTGGDSGNTIYF. The CDR3 nucleotides read TGTGCCAGTAGTTGGACAGGGGGCGACTCTGGAAACACCATATATTTT.

The rearrangement uses TRBV19 and TRBJ1-1; tentatively, D is TRBD1 (6 bases). V was cut by 3 bases and J by 1 base, with 33 bases left in between. Germline assignment: CDR1 LNHDA and CDR2 SQIVND (reference sequence). CDR3 size: 22 residues. The CDR3 DNA is TGTGCCAGTAGTATTAGGCCCCTGCGTCTCTTAAAACAGGGTGATGAGAACACTGAAGCTTTCTTT. Translating gives CASSIRPLRLLKQGDENTEAFF.

CDR3 amino acids: CASSARFPRGPTEAFF. The CDR3 nucleotides are TGTGCCAGCAGTGCCCGCTTCCCAAGGGGGCCCACTGAAGCTTTCTTT. The rearrangement uses TRBV6-1 and TRBJ1-1; TRBD1 aligns across 7 bases. Germline loops: CDR1 MNHNS, CDR2 SASEGT. V trimming: 4 bases; J trimming: 4 bases; junction bases outside the gene matches: 12. This CDR3 spans 16 amino acids.

The rearrangement uses TRBV15 and TRBJ1-1; 8 bases are a match to TRBD1. The germline CDR1 and CDR2 sequences are LNHNV and YYDKDF (reference sequence). This CDR3 spans 15 amino acids. V shed 5 bases, J shed 0 bases, and the junction held 5 bases outside the gene matches. CDR3 nucleotides: TGTGCCACCAGCGTTGAGGGACAGGTGAACACTGAAGCTTTCTTT. This gives the protein CATSVEGQVNTEAFF.

V and J are TRBV9 and TRBJ2-7; 9 nucleotides align to TRBD2. J lost 1 base, V lost 0 bases, and 14 bases had no gene match. CDR1 and CDR2 from the germline V gene are SGDLS and YYNGEE. CDR3 size: 19 residues. This CDR3 reads CASSVAAGREGTISYEQYF. CDR3 nucleotides: TGTGCCAGCAGCGTAGCCGCGGGGCGGGAGGGAACCATATCCTACGAGCAGTACTTC.

The genes are TRBV11-2 and TRBJ2-1; D not certain. Germline loops: CDR1 SGHAT, CDR2 FQNNGV. This CDR3 is built from 12 residues. V gave up 3 bases and J gave up 5 bases, with 5 bases separating them. The CDR3 sequence: CASSFSNNEQFF. In nucleotides, the CDR3 is TGTGCCAGCAGCTTTAGCAACAATGAGCAGTTCTTC.

A single count supports this clone. The V call is TRBV21-1, the J call TRBJ2-2; TRBD1 is taken as the D call from the table, unchecked against the DNA. TRBV21-1 is a documented pseudogene. This CDR3 is built from 19 residues. The CDR3 loop is CASTQLRDPGTEDTGELFF. The CDR3, as DNA: TGTGCCAGCACCCAACTCCGGGACCCAGGGACAGAGGACACCGGGGAGCTGTTTTTT.

About this clone itself: In the same sample, other DNA sequences code for this CDR3. The chain combines TRBV5-6 with TRBJ1-1; 8 nucleotides line up with TRBD1. Germline V gene lookup returns CDR1 SGHDT and CDR2 YYEEEE. The CDR3 covers 16 residues. Unmatched junction bases numbered 6, after V lost 1 base and J lost 1 base. The CDR3 nucleotides read TGTGCCAGCAGCTTGTCCGGGCAGGGGGCGAACACTGAAGCTTTCTTT. Translated, it gives CASSLSGQGANTEAFF.

V is TRBV7-3 and J is TRBJ2-7; 8 nucleotides agree with TRBD1. CDR1 and CDR2 (germline): SGHTA, FQGTGA. J gave up 1 base and V 3 bases, and 2 bases lay outside the gene matches. The CDR3 totals 14 residues. The CDR3 reads CASSFTGGSYEQYF. CDR3 nucleotides: TGTGCCAGCAGCTTCACAGGGGGATCCTACGAGCAGTACTTC.

The V and J genes are TRBV2 and TRBJ2-1; D is undetermined. This CDR3 comprises 15 residues. Per germline, CDR1 SNHLY and CDR2 FYNNEI. V was shortened by 4 bases and J by 8 bases, with 18 bases between the two germline ends. The chain's CDR3 is CASSGGAPLIDEQFF. In DNA, the CDR3 is TGTGCCAGCAGTGGCGGTGCCCCCCTCATCGATGAGCAGTTCTTC. Using reference TRBV2 and TRBJ2-1 for the parts outside the CDR3, the full variable domain is EPEVTQTPSHQVTQMGQEVILRCVPISNHLYFYWYRQILGQKVEFLVSFYNNEISEKSEIFDDQFSVERPDGSNFTLKIRSTKLEDSAMYFCASSGGAPLIDEQFFGPGTRLTVL.

This chain uses TRBV5-4 with TRBJ2-7; 9 bases are shared with TRBD1. V shed 4 bases and J 3 bases; nucleotides not matched to a gene: 14. CDR1 and CDR2 from the germline V gene are SGHNT and YYREEE (reference sequence). The CDR3 runs 17 residues. DNA of the CDR3: TGTGCCAGCAGCCGGCGGGGTCGGGACAGGGCCTTCTACGAGCAGTACTTC. Translating it yields CASSRRGRDRAFYEQYF.

This rearrangement joins TRBV6-2 or TRBV6-3 to TRBJ2-1; 9 bases line up with TRBD2. CDR3 size: 15 residues. Trimming took 2 bases from V and 7 from J; bases not matched to a gene: 6. Germline CDR1 is MNHEY and CDR2 is SVGEGT. CDR3 loop: CASSYGGRASNEQFF. In DNA, the CDR3 is TGTGCCAGCAGTTACGGCGGGAGGGCCTCAAATGAGCAGTTCTTC.

In its sample, this clone was seen once. The chain recombines TRBV9 with TRBJ2-2; maybe TRBD2 (5 bases). Deletions cut 7 bases from V and 2 bases from J, with 21 bases between. CDR3 size: 17 residues. CDR1 SGDLS and CDR2 YYNGEE come from the germline V gene. CDR3 residues: CASHRRDGGRNTGELFF. The CDR3 nucleotides are TGTGCCAGCCACCGGCGAGACGGCGGGCGAAACACCGGGGAGCTGTTTTTT.

This clone has just one count. The chain uses TRBV6-6 and TRBJ1-5; possible D gene TRBD1, 6 bases. The CDR3 has 13 residues. Germline V gene sequence: CDR1 MNHNY, CDR2 SVGAGI (reference sequence). The V end was cut by 7 bases, the J end by 7 bases, with 14 bases between. The CDR3 sequence: CASTHREKQPQHF. In nucleotides, the CDR3 is TGTGCCAGCACCCACAGGGAGAAACAGCCCCAGCATTTT.

The chain has TRBV19 and TRBJ1-1, with no clear D. The CDR3 loop spans 15 amino acids. Germline loops: CDR1 LNHDA, CDR2 SQIVND (reference sequence). The germline V and J ends were trimmed by 7 bases and 4 bases, with 19 bases remaining between them. The CDR3 bases are TGTGCCAGTATCGTAAGAGCCGACATAACCACTGAAGCTTTCTTT. Encoded protein: CASIVRADITTEAFF.

The chain is built from TRBV10-3 and TRBJ2-2; TRBD1 matches 8 bases. The germline gives CDR1 ENHRY, CDR2 SYGVKD. V was pared by 10 bases and J by 5 bases, with 6 bases of the junction left unmatched. The CDR3 contains 13 residues. For the CDR3, the DNA is TGTGCCAGCGGACAGGGAGTGACCGGGGAGCTGTTTTTT. It specifies CASGQGVTGELFF.